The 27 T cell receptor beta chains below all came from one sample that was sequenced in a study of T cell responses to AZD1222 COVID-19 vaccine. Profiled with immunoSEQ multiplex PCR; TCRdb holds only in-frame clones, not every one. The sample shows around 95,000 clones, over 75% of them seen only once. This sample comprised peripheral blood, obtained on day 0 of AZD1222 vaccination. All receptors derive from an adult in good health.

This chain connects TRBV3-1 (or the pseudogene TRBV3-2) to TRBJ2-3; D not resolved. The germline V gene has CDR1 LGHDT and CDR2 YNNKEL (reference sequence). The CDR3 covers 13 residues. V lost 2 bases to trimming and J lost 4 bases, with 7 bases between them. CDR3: CASSQRLSDTQYF. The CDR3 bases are TGTGCCAGCAGCCAAAGACTTTCAGATACGCAGTATTTT.

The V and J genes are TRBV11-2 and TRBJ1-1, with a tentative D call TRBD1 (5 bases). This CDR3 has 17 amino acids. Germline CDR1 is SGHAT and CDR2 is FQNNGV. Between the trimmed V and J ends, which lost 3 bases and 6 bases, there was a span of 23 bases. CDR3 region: CASSFVSGVRGRSEAFF. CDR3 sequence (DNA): TGTGCCAGCAGCTTTGTAAGCGGAGTAAGGGGTCGGTCTGAAGCTTTCTTT.

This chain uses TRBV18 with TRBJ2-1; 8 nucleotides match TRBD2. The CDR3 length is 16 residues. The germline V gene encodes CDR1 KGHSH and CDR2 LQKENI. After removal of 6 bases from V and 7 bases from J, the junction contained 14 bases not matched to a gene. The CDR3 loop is CASSLAGGLVGNEQFF. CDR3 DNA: TGTGCCAGCTCTCTCGCGGGGGGCCTGGTGGGGAATGAGCAGTTCTTC. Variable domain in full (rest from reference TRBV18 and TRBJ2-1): NAGVMQNPRHLVRRRGQEARLRCSPMKGHSHVYWYRQLPEEGLKFMVYLQKENIIDESGMPKERFSAEFPKEGPSILRIQQVVRGDSAAYFCASSLAGGLVGNEQFFGPGTRLTVL.

The CDR3 DNA follows: TGTGCCAGCAGCGGGACAGGCCAGGCCTACGAGCAGTACTTC. This sequence encodes CASSGTGQAYEQYF. The rearrangement uses TRBV2 and TRBJ2-7, with 8 bases fitting TRBD1. The V gene's germline CDR1 is SNHLY and CDR2 FYNNEI. The V segment lost 6 bases and the J segment 2 bases; nucleotides outside the gene matches: 6. The CDR3 runs to 14 residues.

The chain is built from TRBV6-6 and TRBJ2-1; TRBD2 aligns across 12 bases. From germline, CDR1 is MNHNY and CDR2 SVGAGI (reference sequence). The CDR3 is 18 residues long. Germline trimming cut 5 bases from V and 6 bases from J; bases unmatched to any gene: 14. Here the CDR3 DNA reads TGTGCCAGCAGTCGTGGGGGGTTGTCTAGCGGGAGGGCCAATGAGCAGTTCTTC. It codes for CASSRGGLSSGRANEQFF.

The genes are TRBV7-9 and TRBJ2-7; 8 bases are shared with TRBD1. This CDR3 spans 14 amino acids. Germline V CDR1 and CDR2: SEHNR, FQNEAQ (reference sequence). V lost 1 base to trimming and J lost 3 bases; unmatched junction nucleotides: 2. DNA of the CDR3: TGTGCCAGCAGCTTAGTTACAGGGGGCTACGAGCAGTACTTC. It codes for CASSLVTGGYEQYF.

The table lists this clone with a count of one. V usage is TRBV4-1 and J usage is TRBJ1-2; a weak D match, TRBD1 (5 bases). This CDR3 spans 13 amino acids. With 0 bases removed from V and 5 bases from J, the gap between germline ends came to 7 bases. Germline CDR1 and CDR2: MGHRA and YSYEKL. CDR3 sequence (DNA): TGCGCCAGCAGCCAAGATTCAGGGTATGGCTACACCTTC. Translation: CASSQDSGYGYTF.

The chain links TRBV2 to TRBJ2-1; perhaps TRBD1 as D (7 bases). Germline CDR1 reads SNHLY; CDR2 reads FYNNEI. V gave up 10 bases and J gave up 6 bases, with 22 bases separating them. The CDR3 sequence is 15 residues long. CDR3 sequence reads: CATLTGVGGSNEQFF. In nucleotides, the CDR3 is TGTGCCACCCTAACAGGGGTCGGGGGAAGCAATGAGCAGTTCTTC.

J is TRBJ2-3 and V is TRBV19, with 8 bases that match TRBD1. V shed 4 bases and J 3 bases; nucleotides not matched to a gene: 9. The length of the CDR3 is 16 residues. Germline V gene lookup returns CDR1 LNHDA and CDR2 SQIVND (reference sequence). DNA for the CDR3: TGTGCCAGTAGTAAACTCCAAGGACAGGGAACAGATACGCAGTATTTT. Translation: CASSKLQGQGTDTQYF.

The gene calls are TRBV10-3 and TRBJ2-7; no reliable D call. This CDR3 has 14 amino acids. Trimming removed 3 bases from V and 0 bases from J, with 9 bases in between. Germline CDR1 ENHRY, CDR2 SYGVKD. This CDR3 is CAISDRPSSYEQYF. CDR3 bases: TGTGCCATCAGTGACAGGCCGAGCTCCTACGAGCAGTACTTC.

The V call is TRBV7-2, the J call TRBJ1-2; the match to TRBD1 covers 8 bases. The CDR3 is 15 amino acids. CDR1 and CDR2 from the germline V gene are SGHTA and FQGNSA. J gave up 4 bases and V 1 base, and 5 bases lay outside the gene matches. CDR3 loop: CASSLGAGGGYGYTF. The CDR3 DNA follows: TGTGCCAGCAGCTTAGGCGCAGGGGGCGGCTATGGCTACACCTTC.

In nucleotides, the CDR3 is TGCGCCAGCGCGCGACAGGGCGGGGTATACGAGCAGTACTTC. It is translated as CASARQGGVYEQYF. The rearrangement links TRBV10-2 to TRBJ2-7, with a weak D call TRBD1 (7 bases). The germline V gene encodes CDR1 WSHSY and CDR2 SAAADI. V was trimmed by 8 bases and J by 4 bases, leaving 18 bases between them. The CDR3 sequence is 14 residues long.

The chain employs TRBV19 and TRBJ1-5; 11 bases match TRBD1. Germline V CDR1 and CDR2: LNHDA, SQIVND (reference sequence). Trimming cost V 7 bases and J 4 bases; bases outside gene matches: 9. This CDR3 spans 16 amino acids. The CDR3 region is CASTPRGDRGNQPQHF. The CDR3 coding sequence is TGTGCCAGTACCCCCAGAGGGGACAGGGGGAATCAGCCCCAGCATTTT.

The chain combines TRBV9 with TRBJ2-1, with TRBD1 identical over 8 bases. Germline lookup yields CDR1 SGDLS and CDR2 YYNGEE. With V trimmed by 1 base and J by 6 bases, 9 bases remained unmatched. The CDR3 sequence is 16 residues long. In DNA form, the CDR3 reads TGTGCCAGCAGCGTATACCCTTCCGGACAGGGCAATGAGCAGTTCTTC. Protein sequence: CASSVYPSGQGNEQFF.

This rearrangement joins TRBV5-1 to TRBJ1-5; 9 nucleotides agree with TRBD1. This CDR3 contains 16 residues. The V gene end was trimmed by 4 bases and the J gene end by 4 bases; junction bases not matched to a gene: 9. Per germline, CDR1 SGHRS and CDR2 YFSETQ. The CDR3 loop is CASSDLPTGGNQPQHF. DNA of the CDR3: TGCGCCAGCAGCGATTTACCGACAGGGGGAAATCAGCCCCAGCATTTT.

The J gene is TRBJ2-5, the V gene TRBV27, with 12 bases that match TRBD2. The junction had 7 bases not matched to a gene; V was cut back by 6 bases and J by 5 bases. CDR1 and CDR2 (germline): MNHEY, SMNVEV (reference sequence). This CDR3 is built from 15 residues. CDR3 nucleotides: TGTGCCAGCAGACTAGCGGGAGGTTTCTCCGAGACCCAGTACTTC. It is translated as CASRLAGGFSETQYF.

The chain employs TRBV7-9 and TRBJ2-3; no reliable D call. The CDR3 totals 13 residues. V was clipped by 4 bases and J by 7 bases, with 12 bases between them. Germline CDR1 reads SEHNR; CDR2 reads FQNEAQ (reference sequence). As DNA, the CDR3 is TGTGCCAGCAGCTCCCATAATCTGCATACGCAGTATTTT. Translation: CASSSHNLHTQYF.

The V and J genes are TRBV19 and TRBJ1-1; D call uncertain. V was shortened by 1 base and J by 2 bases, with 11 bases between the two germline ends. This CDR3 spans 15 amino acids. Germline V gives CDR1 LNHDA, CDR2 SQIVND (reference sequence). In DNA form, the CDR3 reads TGTGCCAGTAGTATAGGAGGCAAAACAAACACTGAAGCTTTCTTT. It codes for CASSIGGKTNTEAFF.

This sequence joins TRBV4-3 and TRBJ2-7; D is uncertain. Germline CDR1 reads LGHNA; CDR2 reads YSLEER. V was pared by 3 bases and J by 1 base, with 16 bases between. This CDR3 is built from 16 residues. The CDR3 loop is CASSHTSSTVSYEQYF. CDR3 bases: TGCGCCAGCAGCCACACCAGTTCAACTGTTTCCTACGAGCAGTACTTC.

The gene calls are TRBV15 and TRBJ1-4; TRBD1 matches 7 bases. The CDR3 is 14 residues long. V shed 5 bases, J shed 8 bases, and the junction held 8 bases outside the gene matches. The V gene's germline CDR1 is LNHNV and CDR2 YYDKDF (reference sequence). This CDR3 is CATSSRQGAEKLFF. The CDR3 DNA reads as TGTGCCACCAGCTCCCGACAGGGTGCCGAAAAACTGTTTTTT.

The CDR3 spells CATSSLWADTQYF. Written as DNA, the CDR3 is TGTGCCACCAGCTCTTTATGGGCAGATACGCAGTATTTT. The V and J genes are TRBV24-1 and TRBJ2-3; D unresolved. The germline V gene encodes CDR1 KGHDR and CDR2 SFDVKD. The CDR3 is 13 amino acids. V gave up 7 bases and J gave up 4 bases, with 11 bases separating them.

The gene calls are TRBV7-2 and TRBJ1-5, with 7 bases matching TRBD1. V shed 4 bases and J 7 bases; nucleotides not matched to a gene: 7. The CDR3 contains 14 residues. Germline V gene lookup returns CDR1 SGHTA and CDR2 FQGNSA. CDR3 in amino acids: CASSSSRGLQPQHF. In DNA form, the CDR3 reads TGTGCCAGCAGCTCTTCGAGGGGGCTCCAGCCCCAGCATTTT. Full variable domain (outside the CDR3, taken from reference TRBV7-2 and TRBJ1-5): GAGVSQSPSNKVTEKGKDVELRCDPISGHTALYWYRQSLGQGLEFLIYFQGNSAPDKSGLPSDRFSAERTGGSVSTLTIQRTQQEDSAVYLCASSSSRGLQPQHFGDGTRLSIL.

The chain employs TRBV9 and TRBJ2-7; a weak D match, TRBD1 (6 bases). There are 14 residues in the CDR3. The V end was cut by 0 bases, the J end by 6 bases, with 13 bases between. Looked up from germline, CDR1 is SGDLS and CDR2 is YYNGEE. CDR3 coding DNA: TGTGCCAGCAGCGTAGATTCGATAGGGGGCGAGCAGTACTTC. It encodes CASSVDSIGGEQYF.

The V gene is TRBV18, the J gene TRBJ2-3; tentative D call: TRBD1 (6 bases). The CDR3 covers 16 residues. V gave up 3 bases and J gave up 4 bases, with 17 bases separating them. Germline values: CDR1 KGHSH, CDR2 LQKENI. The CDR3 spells CASSPSRGMRADTQYF. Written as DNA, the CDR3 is TGTGCCAGCTCACCTAGCAGGGGCATGCGTGCAGATACGCAGTATTTT.

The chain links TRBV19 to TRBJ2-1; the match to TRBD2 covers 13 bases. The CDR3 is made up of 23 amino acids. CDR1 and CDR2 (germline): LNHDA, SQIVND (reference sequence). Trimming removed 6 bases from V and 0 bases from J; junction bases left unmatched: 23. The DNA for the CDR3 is TGTGCCAGTAGCTATGACGCACCGGGACTAGCGGGGCCGGGGTTCAGCTCCTACAATGAGCAGTTCTTC. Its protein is CASSYDAPGLAGPGFSSYNEQFF.

The CDR3 reads CASSVILNTGELFF. The CDR3, as DNA: TGCGCCAGCAGTGTAATACTTAACACCGGGGAGCTGTTTTTT. This chain joins TRBV10-2 and TRBJ2-2; D remains unclear. The germline gives CDR1 WSHSY, CDR2 SAAADI. The CDR3 runs 14 residues. V gave up 4 bases and J gave up 2 bases, with 8 bases separating them.

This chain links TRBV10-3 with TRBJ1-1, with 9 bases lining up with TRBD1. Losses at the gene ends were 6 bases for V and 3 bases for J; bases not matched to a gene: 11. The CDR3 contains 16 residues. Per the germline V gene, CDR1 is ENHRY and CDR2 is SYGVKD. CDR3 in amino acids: CAIRGTFRQGDTEAFF. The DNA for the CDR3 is TGTGCCATCAGGGGGACCTTTCGACAGGGGGACACTGAAGCTTTCTTT.